Given below is one T cell receptor (beta chain) in context. Its antigen is undetermined. The repertoire was sequenced with immunoSEQ multiplex PCR; TCRdb's copy has only in-frame clones and lacks some. The table records around 59,000 clones, 80% to 90% of them present only once. This sample was taken from a study of OX40 agonist ivuxolimab in advanced cancers. Points from the study as a whole: At 0.1 to 3.0 mg/kg, clonal expansion of CD4+ and CD8+ blood T cells had occurred by week 6. Certain nonresponders likewise exhibited a low normalized T-cell clonal expansion. Expanded peripheral T cells had an undetermined antigen specificity.

The CDR3 totals 12 residues. V lost 1 base, J lost 5 bases, and 5 bases lay in between. Germline V gene lookup returns CDR1 SEHNR and CDR2 FQNEAQ (reference sequence). The chain joins TRBV7-9 to TRBJ2-5; D gene uncertain. Sample: CD4+ or CD8+ T cells sorted from blood, taken in a trial of the OX40 agonist ivuxolimab. The TCR comes from an adult with an advanced solid tumor such as melanoma, head and neck, liver or kidney cancer. CDR3 in DNA: TGTGCCAGCAGCTTAGGTTCGGAGACCCAGTACTTC. Amino acids: CASSLGSETQYF.